Below are 27 T cell receptor beta chains sequenced from a single sample in a study of patients and donors after allogeneic stem cell transplantation. MiXCR was run by TCRdb on the RT-PCR reads, yielding one entry per CDR3 protein. This sample has 150,000 to 200,000 distinct CDR3 sequences, with 30% found just once. The sequenced material came from blood, either unsorted or a sorted T cell fraction (not recorded which). The receptors come from a human donor who was either an allogeneic HSCT recipient or a stem cell or donor lymphocyte infusion donor (not recorded which). It is not recorded whose cells these are; they may come from a transplant donor.

This clonotype was recorded only once. One end of the junction is discordant with germline, which a read error may explain. V usage is TRBV7-6 and J usage is TRBJ2-1; TRBD1 might be the D (5 bases). Looked up from germline, CDR1 is SGHVS and CDR2 is FNYEAQ. The CDR3 contains 13 residues. The CDR3 loop is CASSLGARNEQFF. The CDR3 DNA follows: TGTGCTAGCAGCTTAGGGGCCCGCAATGAGCAGTTCTTC. Together with reference TRBV7-6 and TRBJ2-1, the CDR3 gives the full variable domain: GAGVSQSPRYKVTKRGQDVALRCDPISGHVSLYWYRQALGQGPEFLTYFNYEAQQDKSGLPNDRFSAERPEGSISTLTIQRTEQRDSAMYRCASSLGARNEQFFGPGTRLTVL.

This clonotype was counted at least ten times. The chain employs TRBV27 and TRBJ1-5; D remains ambiguous. The CDR3 runs to 13 residues. From germline, CDR1 is MNHEY and CDR2 SMNVEV (reference sequence). V lost 4 bases and J 4 bases, leaving 8 bases between the germline ends. CDR3 protein: CASSWQANQPQHF. The DNA of the CDR3 is TGTGCCAGCAGTTGGCAGGCGAATCAGCCCCAGCATTTT.

V usage is TRBV5-1 and J usage is TRBJ1-1; D is ambiguous. Trimming removed 4 bases at V and 1 base at J, with 17 bases between. The CDR3 consists of 16 residues. CDR1 and CDR2 from the germline V gene are SGHRS and YFSETQ. The CDR3 DNA reads as TGCGCCAGCAGCCCCTTTGGGAGGACTGGGAACACTGAAGCTTTCTTT. Protein product: CASSPFGRTGNTEAFF.

This clonotype was seen a few times. This chain connects TRBV11-2 to TRBJ1-1; D is ambiguous. Trimming removed 2 bases from V and 6 bases from J, with 13 bases in between. The CDR3 sequence is 14 residues long. The germline V gene has CDR1 SGHAT and CDR2 FQNNGV. For the CDR3, the DNA is TGTGCCAGCAGCTTAACTGGGCGGAAACCTGAAGCTTTCTTT. Encoded protein: CASSLTGRKPEAFF.

J is TRBJ2-1 and V is TRBV5-1; maybe TRBD1 (6 bases). Trimming removed 1 base at V and 5 bases at J, with 10 bases between. The CDR3 has 14 residues. Germline CDR1 and CDR2: SGHRS and YFSETQ. The CDR3 region has the DNA TGCGCCAGCAGCTTGCGTCAGGGGAACAATGAGCAGTTCTTC. It specifies CASSLRQGNNEQFF.

The rearrangement joins TRBV20-1 to TRBJ2-7; D is unclear. Germline CDR1 reads DFQATT; CDR2 reads SNEGSKA (reference sequence). V was clipped by 4 bases and J by 1 base, with 11 bases between them. The CDR3 spans 13 residues. CDR3 region: CSAKTRGSYEQYF. In DNA form, the CDR3 reads TGCAGTGCTAAGACACGCGGTTCCTACGAGCAGTACTTC.

The chain has TRBV4-3 and TRBJ2-5; no definite D call. Trimming shortened V by 1 base and J by 5 bases, and 11 bases separated the two germline ends. Per germline, CDR1 LGHNA and CDR2 YSLEER. The CDR3 totals 14 residues. This chain's CDR3 is CASSQVGETETQYF. The CDR3, as DNA: TGCGCCAGCAGCCAAGTGGGCGAAACGGAGACCCAGTACTTC.

The sample holds many counts of this clonotype. The chain joins TRBV20-1 to TRBJ1-2, with D uncertain. V was shortened by 3 bases and J by 2 bases, with 10 bases between the two germline ends. Germline CDR1 and CDR2: DFQATT and SNEGSKA (reference sequence). The CDR3 is made up of 13 amino acids. The CDR3 DNA sequence: TGCAGTGCTAGGTCGACGGTGAACTATGGCTACACCTTC. This translates into CSARSTVNYGYTF.

There are many counts of this clonotype. V and J are TRBV28 and TRBJ1-4; D is ambiguous. Germline V lookup: CDR1 MDHEN, CDR2 SYDVKM. V was trimmed by 1 base and J by 7 bases, leaving 7 bases between them. The CDR3 sequence is 13 residues long. The CDR3 region has the DNA TGTGCCAGCAGTTTATACGAGCTTGAAAAACTGTTTTTT. Its protein is CASSLYELEKLFF.

This clonotype was seen a handful of times. The chain uses TRBV6-6 and TRBJ1-1; TRBD1 is a possible D gene (6 bases). The germline gives CDR1 MNHNY, CDR2 SVGAGI (reference sequence). V lost 7 bases and J 0 bases, leaving 9 bases between the germline ends. The CDR3 extends over 13 amino acids. CDR3 sequence (DNA): TGTGCCAGCAACTACAGGGTGAACACTGAAGCTTTCTTT. Encoded protein: CASNYRVNTEAFF.

V is TRBV11-2 and J is TRBJ2-2; 7 bases line up with TRBD1. The CDR3 contains 16 residues. The junction had 4 bases not matched to a gene; V was cut back by 1 base and J by 2 bases. Germline V lookup: CDR1 SGHAT, CDR2 FQNNGV. DNA of the CDR3: TGTGCCAGCAGCTTAGGACAGGGCCTAAACACCGGGGAGCTGTTTTTT. It yields the protein CASSLGQGLNTGELFF.

This clonotype was observed many times. The rearrangement uses TRBV12-3 or TRBV12-4 and TRBJ1-1; D is unresolved. The CDR3 consists of 13 residues. The V and J ends lost 5 bases and 2 bases respectively, with 9 bases between them. CDR3 coding DNA: TGTGCCAGCAGTCGCTACGAAAACACTGAAGCTTTCTTT. Protein: CASSRYENTEAFF.

The genes are TRBV7-8 and TRBJ2-5; D is uncertain. Germline CDR1 is SGHVS and CDR2 is FQNEAQ. Trimming pared 4 bases from V and 0 bases from J, leaving 9 bases between. This CDR3 is built from 14 residues. DNA for the CDR3: TGTGCCAGCAGCTCCGACCTAGACCAAGAGACCCAGTACTTC. Its translation is CASSSDLDQETQYF. Supplemented by reference TRBV7-8 and TRBJ2-5, the full variable domain reads GAGVSQSPRYKVAKRGQDVALRCDPISGHVSLFWYQQALGQGPEFLTYFQNEAQLDKSGLPSDRFFAERPEGSVSTLKIQRTQQEDSAVYLCASSSDLDQETQYFGPGTRLLVL.

The V gene is TRBV21-1, the J gene TRBJ2-5; TRBD1 is taken as the D call from the table, unchecked against the DNA. TRBV21-1 is shown as a pseudogene. The CDR3 length is 15 residues. In DNA, the CDR3 is TGTGCCAGCGGGACAGTTTCTCTACCCCAAGAGACCCAGTACTTC. It translates to CASGTVSLPQETQYF.

The chain joins TRBV4-3 to TRBJ1-1; D may be TRBD1 (6 bases). This CDR3 spans 15 amino acids. Germline CDR1 LGHNA, CDR2 YSLEER. Trimming stripped 1 base from V and 3 bases from J, with 12 bases between. This CDR3 is CASSQVRGADTEAFF. Written as DNA, the CDR3 is TGCGCCAGCAGCCAAGTCCGGGGGGCGGACACTGAAGCTTTCTTT.

This clonotype was recorded at least ten times. The chain couples TRBV7-2 to TRBJ1-1; D may be TRBD1 (5 bases). CDR1 SGHTA and CDR2 FQGNSA come from the germline V gene. The CDR3 is 16 amino acids. Trimming cost V 5 bases and J 1 base, with 17 bases left between them. The CDR3 nucleotides are TGTGCCAGCAGCCCTCCTGGGTCCGGGGCGAACACTGAAGCTTTCTTT. This translates into CASSPPGSGANTEAFF.

This clonotype has only a few counts. The rearrangement uses TRBV4-3 and TRBJ2-2; 9 positions agree with TRBD1. V was pared by 3 bases and J by 3 bases, with 2 bases of the junction left unmatched. Germline lookup yields CDR1 LGHNA and CDR2 YSLEER. The CDR3 sequence is 15 residues long. CDR3 DNA sequence: TGCGCCAGCAGCCATGGGGACAGGGACACCGGGGAGCTGTTTTTT. Translated: CASSHGDRDTGELFF.

The CDR3 spells CATSRDRLNEKLFF. As DNA, the CDR3 is TGTGCCACCAGCAGAGATCGGCTGAATGAAAAACTGTTTTTT. The chain couples TRBV15 to TRBJ1-4, with D uncertain. This CDR3 is built from 14 residues. Germline CDR1 LNHNV, CDR2 YYDKDF (reference sequence). V was shortened by 0 bases and J by 5 bases, with 7 bases between the two germline ends.

In this sample, this clonotype turned up a few times. The chain couples TRBV6-5 to TRBJ2-5, with 10 bases aligning to TRBD1. The CDR3 totals 15 residues. V was pared by 2 bases and J by 6 bases, with 6 bases of the junction left unmatched. Germline V gene sequence: CDR1 MNHEY, CDR2 SVGAGI. Here the CDR3 reads CASSYGTGAGKTQYF. CDR3 sequence (DNA): TGTGCCAGCAGTTACGGGACAGGGGCTGGGAAGACCCAGTACTTC.

The table lists this clonotype with a few counts. This chain links TRBV27 with TRBJ1-1, with a tentative D call TRBD1 (6 bases). Germline V gene data show CDR1 as MNHEY and CDR2 as SMNVEV (reference sequence). V shed 0 bases and J shed 0 bases, with 8 bases lying between them. The CDR3 runs to 15 residues. The CDR3 nucleotides are TGTGCCAGCAGTTTATCGGGGGGGCTGAACACTGAAGCTTTCTTT. As protein: CASSLSGGLNTEAFF.

The chain recombines TRBV12-3 or TRBV12-4 with TRBJ2-5, with 9 bases identical to TRBD2. CDR3 length equals 15 residues. The V segment lost 7 bases and the J segment 7 bases; nucleotides outside the gene matches: 13. CDR3 protein: CASTQTSGRAGTQYF. For the CDR3, the DNA is TGTGCCAGCACCCAGACTAGCGGTCGGGCTGGGACCCAGTACTTC.

The chain combines TRBV10-3 with TRBJ1-2; 7 nucleotides agree with TRBD1. With V trimmed by 4 bases and J by 8 bases, 13 bases remained unmatched. This CDR3 has 15 residues. Germline V gene data show CDR1 as ENHRY and CDR2 as SYGVKD. The CDR3 sequence is CAISGAGPRGAGYTF. CDR3 nucleotides: TGTGCCATCAGTGGGGCCGGGCCCAGGGGGGCCGGCTACACCTTC.

The chain has TRBV20-1 and TRBJ2-4; 8 nucleotides match TRBD1. The germline CDR1 and CDR2 sequences are DFQATT and SNEGSKA (reference sequence). The CDR3 length is 15 residues. Trimming took 5 bases from V and 1 from J; bases not matched to a gene: 7. The chain's CDR3 is CSARQGRRAKNIQYF. The CDR3 nucleotides read TGCAGTGCTCGACAGGGGCGGAGGGCCAAAAACATTCAGTACTTC.

The chain uses TRBV6-5 and TRBJ2-1, with 8 bases identical to TRBD2. The germline CDR1 and CDR2 sequences are MNHEY and SVGAGI. After removal of 8 bases from V and 5 bases from J, the junction contained 8 bases not matched to a gene. CDR3 length equals 14 residues. CDR3 sequence reads: CASGERESDNEQFF. CDR3 nucleotide sequence: TGTGCCAGCGGAGAGCGGGAGAGTGACAATGAGCAGTTCTTC.

The CDR3 sequence is CASSSDLNTGELFF. Written as DNA, the CDR3 is TGTGCCAGCAGCTCGGACCTGAACACCGGGGAGCTGTTTTTT. V gene TRBV5-6 combines with J gene TRBJ2-2; no reliable D call. Trimming cost V 3 bases and J 1 base, with 7 bases left between them. Per the germline V gene, CDR1 is SGHDT and CDR2 is YYEEEE. The CDR3 contains 14 residues.

V and J are TRBV18 and TRBJ1-5, with 9 bases fitting TRBD1. The CDR3 covers 14 residues. The ends lost 4 bases at V and 4 bases at J; junction bases unmatched: 2. Germline V gene data show CDR1 as KGHSH and CDR2 as LQKENI. CDR3 amino acids: CASSQDRGNQPQHF. In DNA, the CDR3 is TGTGCCAGCTCACAAGACAGGGGGAATCAGCCCCAGCATTTT.

The chain combines TRBV5-1 with TRBJ2-3; D perhaps matches TRBD1 (6 bases). Germline lookup yields CDR1 SGHRS and CDR2 YFSETQ. This CDR3 is 16 amino acids long. V gave up 0 bases and J gave up 8 bases, with 19 bases separating them. CDR3 protein: CASSLAIGQLWGTQYF. DNA for the CDR3: TGCGCCAGCAGCTTGGCCATAGGACAGCTCTGGGGTACGCAGTATTTT.